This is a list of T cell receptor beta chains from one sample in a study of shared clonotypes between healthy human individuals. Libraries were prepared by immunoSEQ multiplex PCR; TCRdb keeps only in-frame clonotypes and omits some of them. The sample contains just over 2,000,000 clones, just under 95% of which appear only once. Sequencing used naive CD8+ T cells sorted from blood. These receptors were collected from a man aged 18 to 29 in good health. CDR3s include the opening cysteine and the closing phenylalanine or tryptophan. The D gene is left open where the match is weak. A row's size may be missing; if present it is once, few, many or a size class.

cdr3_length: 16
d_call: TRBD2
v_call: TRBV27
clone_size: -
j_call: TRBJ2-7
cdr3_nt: TGTGCCAGCAGTTCCAGCGGGGGGGCCTCTTGGTACGAGCAGTACTTC
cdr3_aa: CASSSSGGASWYEQYF

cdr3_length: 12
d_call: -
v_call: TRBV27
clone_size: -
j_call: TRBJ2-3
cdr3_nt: TGTGCCAGCAGGAGGGGCACAGATACGCAGTATTTT
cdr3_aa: CASRRGTDTQYF

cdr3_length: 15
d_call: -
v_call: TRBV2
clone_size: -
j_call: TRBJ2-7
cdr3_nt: TGTGCCAGCAGTGAGCCCACAGGGGGGGACTACGAGCAGTACTTC
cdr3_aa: CASSEPTGGDYEQYF

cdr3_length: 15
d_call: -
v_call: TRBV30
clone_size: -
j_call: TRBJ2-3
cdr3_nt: TGTGCCTGGATGAGGGCGGCGGCAGGGCGAGATACGCAGTATTTT
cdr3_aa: CAWMRAAAGRDTQYF

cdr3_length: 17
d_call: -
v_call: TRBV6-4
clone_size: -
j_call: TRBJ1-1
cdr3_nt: TGTGCCAGCAGTGACCAGTGGGTGGGGGGAAATTTAACTGAAGCTTTCTTT
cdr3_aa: CASSDQWVGGNLTEAFF

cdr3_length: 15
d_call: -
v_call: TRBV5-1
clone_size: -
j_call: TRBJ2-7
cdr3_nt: TGCGCCATCAGCTTGAGGGCCGGGGGGCGTAACGAGCAGTACTTC
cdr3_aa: CAISLRAGGRNEQYF

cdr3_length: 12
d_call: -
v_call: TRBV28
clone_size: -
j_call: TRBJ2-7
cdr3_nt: TGTGCCAGCAGTTTTGTCAGCTACGAGCAGTACTTC
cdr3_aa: CASSFVSYEQYF

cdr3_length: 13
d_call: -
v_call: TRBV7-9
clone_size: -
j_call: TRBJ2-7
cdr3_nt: TGTGCCAGCAGCCAGACAGTCTCCTACGAGCAGTACTTC
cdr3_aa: CASSQTVSYEQYF

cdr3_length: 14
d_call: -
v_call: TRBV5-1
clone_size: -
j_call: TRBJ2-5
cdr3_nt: TGCGCCAGCAGCTGGAAGAACAGGGAAGAGACCCAGTACTTC
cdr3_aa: CASSWKNREETQYF

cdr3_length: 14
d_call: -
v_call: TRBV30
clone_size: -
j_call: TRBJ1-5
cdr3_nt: TGTGCCTGGGACTACGGAGCGAGCAATCAGCCCCAGCATTTT
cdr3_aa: CAWDYGASNQPQHF

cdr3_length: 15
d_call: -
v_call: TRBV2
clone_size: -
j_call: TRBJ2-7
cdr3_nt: TGTGCCAGCAGTGCTGGCTCCCTCCGGGTCTACGAGCAGTACTTC
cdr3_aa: CASSAGSLRVYEQYF

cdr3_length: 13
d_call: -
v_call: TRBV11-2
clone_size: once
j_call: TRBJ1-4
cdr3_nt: TGTGCCAGCAGCTCTAGACGGAATGAAAAACTGTTTTTT
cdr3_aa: CASSSRRNEKLFF

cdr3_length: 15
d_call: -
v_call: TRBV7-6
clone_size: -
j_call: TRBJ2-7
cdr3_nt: TGTGCCAGCAGCTTAGAAACAGGATATCCGGACGAGCAGTACTTC
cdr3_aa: CASSLETGYPDEQYF

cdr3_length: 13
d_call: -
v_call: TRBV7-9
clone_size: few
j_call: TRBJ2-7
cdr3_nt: TGTGCCAGCAGCTTGCCCAAAAACTACGAGCAGTACTTC
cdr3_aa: CASSLPKNYEQYF

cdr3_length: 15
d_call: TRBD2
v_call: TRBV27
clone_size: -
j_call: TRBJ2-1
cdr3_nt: TGTGCCAGCAGTCTCCTAGCGGGACAGTACAATGAGCAGTTCTTC
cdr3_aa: CASSLLAGQYNEQFF